The clone carrying this TCR beta chain was picked up a small number of times. The antigen is undetermined. Germline CDR1 is SGHKS and CDR2 is YYEKEE (reference sequence). This CDR3 contains 15 residues. Trimming took 4 bases from V and 5 from J; bases not matched to a gene: 9. The source of the sample is a study of cytomegalovirus exposure and HLA in healthy donors. Findings and limits, study-wide: Reportedly, cytomegalovirus status was diagnosed with high sensitivity and specificity.

60 Vbeta and 13 Jbeta primers were used in PCR. Measured with immunoSEQ multiplex PCR; TCRdb has only the in-frame clones, and not every one. In the table there are fewer than 300,000 clones, 80% to 90% of which are singletons. The sequence derives from a man aged 35-49 years in good health and CMV-seropositive. The chain has TRBV5-5 and TRBJ2-5; 9 bases map to TRBD1. Sample: PBMCs. The DNA for the CDR3 is TGTGCCAGCAGCCTGGCACACAGGGGGCGGGAGACCCAGTACTTC. This sequence encodes CASSLAHRGRETQYF. The variable domain in full, completed from reference TRBV5-5 and TRBJ2-5, reads DAGVTQSPTHLIKTRGQQVTLRCSPISGHKSVSWYQQVLGQGPQFIFQYYEKEERGRGNFPDRFSARQFPNYSSELNVNALLLGDSALYLCASSLAHRGRETQYFGPGTRLLVL.